This T cell receptor (beta chain) appears in the sequencing data of a study of blood T cell repertoires in COVID-19. As for the study in general: Acute-phase and convalescent COVID-19 samples originated in the United States, Italy and Spain. The cDNA or gDNA used as material had been derived from T cells, B-cell-depleted T cells, or PBMCs.

Original handling: From reference gene primer amplification, estimates of nucleated cell counts were derived. Measured with immunoSEQ multiplex PCR; TCRdb has only the in-frame clones, and not every one. V, J and clone size derive from that table, while D and trimming were established from the DNA sequence. This sample yields around 160,000 clones, of which just under 85% are seen a single time; 2.5% to 3% belongs to the top ten. The germline V gene has CDR1 SQVTM and CDR2 ANQGSEA. CDR3 length: 15 amino acids. Trimming took 3 bases from V and 4 from J, leaving 16 bases between them. The genes are TRBV29-1 and TRBJ1-3; no clear D gene. The receptor was derived from a woman aged 40-49 years with active or convalescent COVID-19. Sequencing was done on a sample of peripheral blood. CDR3 nucleotide sequence: TGCAGCGTTGAGGGTCCGGTCGGAGCAGGAAACACCATATATTTT. Translating it yields CSVEGPVGAGNTIYF.